This TCR beta chain originates from a study of shared clonotypes between healthy human individuals (dated by TCRdb to between 2020 and 2021). Concerning the study at large: The cohort comprised two women and a few men aged 18 to 49 years. Per donor, three plates each were used for CD4 naive and CD4 memory, two for CD8 naive, and one for CD8 memory. Blood TCR repertoires of roughly five healthy adults were deeply sequenced to estimate repertoire size and the extent of clonotype sharing between individuals. Different laboratories and diverse techniques were used to prepare libraries and sequence TCR repertoires, to increase sequencing depth and limit assay-specific biases. Each donor's leukapheresis produced roughly between roughly 0.9 and 8.9 billion PBMCs.

Healthy HIV-negative adults with no recently reported acute infections or vaccinations were included as donors. Every donor was a Caucasian adult residing in Nashville, Tennessee, USA. CD4+ T cells were enriched by magnetic negative selection, after which naive cells were positively selected on CD45RA and the negative fraction was taken as the memory subset. Blood was obtained by leukapheresis, after which PBMCs were separated by Ficoll-Histopaque density gradient centrifugation and cryopreserved in liquid nitrogen vapor phase. Analytical flow cytometry was used to check the purity and quantity of each magnetically sorted T cell population. Genomic DNA was isolated from every sorted fraction and measured by UV absorbance on a Nanodrop 2000c. The germline V gene supplies CDR1 SGHTA and CDR2 FQGNSA. The germline V end is reduced by 5 bases and the J end by 10 bases; junction bases left unmatched: 13. The CDR3 starts with the cysteine, ends with the phenylalanine, and has 15 residues. Kept here is only the CDR3 DNA, which spans 45 bases and is read in frame from base 1.

Beyond this particular receptor, the publication reports: Even with the large sequencing depth, rarefaction of the sorted-subset datasets indicated that sequencing was incomplete. Naive subsets generally had larger estimated clonotype richness than memory subsets. Pairwise subsampling led to the expectation that sequencing depth would affect the degree of clonotype sharing among donors. The genetic and exposure-history diversity represented was limited by the small number of donors. Higher generation probabilities were observed for clonotypes shared by all four sorted-subset donors than for non-shared clonotypes. Sampling was restricted to blood, and TCR repertoires in tissue are likely to differ from TCR repertoires in blood. Across four donors, approximately 4.9% of naive CD4, approximately 3.5% of naive CD8, 2.3% of memory CD4, and under 0.45% of memory CD8 clonotypes were shared.

Of note for this clone: Its antigen target is currently unknown. No base-level quality is on record; no much larger clone is a single base apart.

Using the deep immunoSEQ assay, multiplex PCR amplified TCR CDR3 regions from genomic DNA. For each cell subset, the extracted genomic DNA was distributed evenly across all wells of several immunoSEQ 96-well plates, and each plate served as one replicate. Each replicate PCR for sorted subsets received approximately 220 ng genomic DNA, equal to roughly 30,000 T cell genomes. The purified libraries were quantified using a Qubit 3.0 fluorometer, sized with a Bioanalyzer 2100, and then quantified again using the KAPA Library Quantification kit. A separate single-read 150-cycle Illumina NextSeq 550 flow cell was used to sequence each immunoSEQ 96-well plate. The original methods were these. Because the immunoSEQ output held only junctional sequences and lacked quality scores, the filtering could not match the filtering applied to full-length reads. Sequences were annotated with PyIR, a Python wrapper for IgBLAST v1.9, using IMGT germline references to assign V/J genes and CDR3. Any read was removed if the V/J assignment was weak (E-value above 1e-6), the CDR3 was missing, or the read contained stop codons, out-of-frame junctions, or ambiguous translated residues. V3J clonotypes were defined by identical inferred V gene, J gene, and CDR3 amino acid sequence. Percentage overlap between repertoires was calculated by dividing the number of shared unique clonotypes by the size of the smaller repertoire. Three approaches were used to assess repertoire richness: RTK rarefaction, the Chao1 estimator, and Recon v2.1 estimates of unobserved clonotypes. Generation probabilities were computed with OLGA for all TCRbeta clonotypes obtained by the gDNA method from four donors. TCRdb took over this immuneACCESS table, retaining in-frame rearrangements with V and J assigned. Such tables are incomplete; in checked studies, under half of the missing clones stem from an unresolved V gene, and the remainder is unexplained. Clonal size and the V and J genes are those of that table, whereas D and trimming came from the DNA. In all, the sample holds around 2.5 million clones, and approximately 93% of those were seen once. The ten biggest clones cover approximately 0.37% of the sample.

Sequencing was carried out using naive CD4+ T cells from PBMCs. The sample's cell subset or site, from its label and the paper: CD45RA+ positively selected. This clonotype was sampled from a man in his late teens or twenties in good health. Some clones in this sample may be carry-over from other donors' samples. The rearranged chain carries TRBV7-2 and TRBJ2-1; 8 bases in between match TRBD2. The DNA is as follows: TGTGCCAGCAGCCAGGCCCCGGGACTAGGAGGAGAGCAGTTCTTC. The translation is CASSQAPGLGGEQFF.